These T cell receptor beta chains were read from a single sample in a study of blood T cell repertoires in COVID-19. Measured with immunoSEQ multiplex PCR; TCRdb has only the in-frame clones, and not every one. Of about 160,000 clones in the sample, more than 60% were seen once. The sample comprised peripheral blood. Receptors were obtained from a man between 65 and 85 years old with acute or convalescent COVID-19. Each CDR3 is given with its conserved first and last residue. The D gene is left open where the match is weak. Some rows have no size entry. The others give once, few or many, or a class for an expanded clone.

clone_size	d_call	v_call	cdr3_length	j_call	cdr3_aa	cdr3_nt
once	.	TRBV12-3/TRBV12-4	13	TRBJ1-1	CASRAGVNTEAFF	TGTGCCAGCAGAGCAGGGGTGAACACTGAAGCTTTCTTT
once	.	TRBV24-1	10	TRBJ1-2	CATAPAGYTF	TGTGCCACCGCGCCCGCTGGCTACACCTTC
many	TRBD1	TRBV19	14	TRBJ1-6	CASNLGTEVSPLHF	TGTGCCAGTAACCTCGGGACAGAGGTATCACCCCTCCACTTT
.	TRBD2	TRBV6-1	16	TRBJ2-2	CASSEARGGNTGELFF	TGTGCCAGCAGTGAAGCACGGGGGGGAAACACCGGGGAGCTGTTTTTT
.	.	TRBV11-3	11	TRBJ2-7	CASSFSYEQYF	TGTGCCAGCAGCTTTAGCTACGAGCAGTACTTC
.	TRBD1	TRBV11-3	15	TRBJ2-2	CASSLRTGNTGELFF	TGTGCCAGCAGCTTACGGACAGGGAACACCGGGGAGCTGTTTTTT
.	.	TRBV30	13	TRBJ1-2	CAWSVGLGYGYTF	TGTGCCTGGAGTGTGGGCTTAGGCTATGGCTACACCTTC
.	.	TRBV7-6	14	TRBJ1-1	CASSLSIQNTEAFF	TGTGCCAGCAGCTTATCCATACAGAACACTGAAGCTTTCTTT
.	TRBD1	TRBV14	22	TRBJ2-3	CASSQRLGDRGRAAGTADTQYF	TGTGCCAGCAGCCAGCGTTTAGGAGACAGGGGGCGTGCAGCGGGAACGGCAGATACGCAGTATTTT
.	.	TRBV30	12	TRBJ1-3	CAWRFTGNTIYF	TGTGCCTGGAGGTTCACTGGAAACACCATATATTTT
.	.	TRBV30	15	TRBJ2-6	CACPVGDSGANVLTF	TGTGCCTGCCCTGTGGGAGACTCTGGGGCCAACGTCCTGACTTTC
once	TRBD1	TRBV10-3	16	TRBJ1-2	CAISESDRATRGGYTF	TGTGCCATCAGTGAGTCTGACAGGGCCACACGGGGTGGCTACACCTTC
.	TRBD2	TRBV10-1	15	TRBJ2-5	CASSQGLAGQETQYF	TGCGCCAGCAGCCAGGGACTAGCCGGCCAAGAGACCCAGTACTTC
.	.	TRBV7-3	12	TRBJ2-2	CASSRGSGELFF	TGTGCCAGCAGCCGGGGGTCGGGTGAGCTGTTTTTT
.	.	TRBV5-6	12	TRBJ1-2	CASTQDSYGYTF	TGTGCCAGCACGCAAGACAGCTATGGCTACACCTTC